This TCR beta chain was sequenced in a study of graft-versus-host responses after intestinal transplantation (dated by TCRdb to about 2021). Background on the whole study: The transplants that recipients got were multivisceral, liver-intestinal, or isolated intestinal. Samples from a few later patients were sequenced in-house on an Illumina MiSeq with MiXCR processing rather than by the commercial service. After intestinal transplantation, graft-versus-host and host-versus-graft alloreactive T cell clones in the graft, circulation and bone marrow were tracked using bulk TCR-beta CDR3 sequencing. Donor T cell macrochimerism was defined as a peak of at least 4% donor T cells among recipient peripheral blood mononuclear cells. Of the approximately 25 intestinal transplant recipients enrolled in the cohort, one of whom was a retransplant, a few patients without pretransplant specimens were excluded. Alloreactive clones were identified by sequencing pre-transplant mixed lymphocyte reaction products and comparing these products with unstimulated pre-transplant donor and recipient T cells. Every recipient was given anti-thymocyte globulin induction, followed by around three years of maintenance tacrolimus and steroids.

V has 5 bases trimmed and J has 5 bases trimmed; junction bases matching no gene number 9. The CDR3 sequence holds 15 residues, the cysteine and phenylalanine included. Only the CDR3 DNA is retained, 45 bases long and in frame from the first base. CDR1 is given as SGHVS and CDR2 as FQNEAQ, both from the germline V gene. In the first month after transplant, blood samples were collected up to 4 times, and after that at least monthly when available. Paper-wide results and their limitations: The relatively low number and heterogeneity of intestinal transplant patients limited the conclusions. Early after transplant, peak levels of circulating GvH clones were associated with declines in HvG clones. GvH clones were detected in recipient bone marrow, and some appeared earlier in ileal mucosa or blood, consistent with an intestinal mucosal origin. In the allografts of patients with donor T cell macrochimerism, GvH to HvG T cell clonal ratios were high.

Libraries were prepared through the immunoSEQ multiplex PCR assay. Adaptive Biotechnologies carried out high-throughput TCR-beta CDR3 sequencing of genomic DNA for most patients. As for the original processing: Adaptive's ImmunoSEQ software was the source of the TCR sequencing data for 18 patients, while a few other patients were processed with MiXCR and VDJtools. CDR3 nucleotide sequences shared by donor and recipient were removed because the origin of these sequences could not be assigned. To count as alloreactive, a clone needed at least 2-fold expansion over unstimulated cells and a minimum CFSE-low frequency of 0.002% (template counts) or 0.001% (read counts). Clones were considered mappable if detected in sequenced pre-transplant spleen, lymph node, or MLR CFSE-low populations of the donor or recipient. The cumulative frequency of alloreactive clones was calculated as a percentage of all sequences, weighted by copy number. TCRdb carries this immuneACCESS record with in-frame sequences only. Its versions omit some clonotypes, under half of them owing to an unresolved V gene in the studies checked, with the rest unexplained. The V and J calls and the clone size are those of that table, but D and trimming were determined from the DNA. The sample table records 40,000 or so clones; approximately 96% of these occur just once. 0.75% to 0.9% of the sample lies in the top ten.

A note on this clone: Its antigen is not yet known. Within one base of it there is no much larger clone, and no base qualities were kept.

The sequencing here drew on PBMCs, taken 16 days after intestinal transplant. The sequence was collected from a human patient who received an intestinal transplant, so some T cells may come from the graft donor. The chain couples TRBV7-8 to TRBJ2-7; TRBD2 agrees with 10 junctional bases. For the CDR3, the sequence is CASSQQASGSHEQYF. DNA sequence: TGTGCCAGCAGCCAGCAGGCTAGCGGGAGCCACGAGCAGTACTTC. The full variable domain, completed from the reference TRBV7-8 and TRBJ2-7 proteins outside the CDR3, reads GAGVSQSPRYKVAKRGQDVALRCDPISGHVSLFWYQQALGQGPEFLTYFQNEAQLDKSGLPSDRFFAERPEGSVSTLKIQRTQQEDSAVYLCASSQQASGSHEQYFGPGTRLTVT.